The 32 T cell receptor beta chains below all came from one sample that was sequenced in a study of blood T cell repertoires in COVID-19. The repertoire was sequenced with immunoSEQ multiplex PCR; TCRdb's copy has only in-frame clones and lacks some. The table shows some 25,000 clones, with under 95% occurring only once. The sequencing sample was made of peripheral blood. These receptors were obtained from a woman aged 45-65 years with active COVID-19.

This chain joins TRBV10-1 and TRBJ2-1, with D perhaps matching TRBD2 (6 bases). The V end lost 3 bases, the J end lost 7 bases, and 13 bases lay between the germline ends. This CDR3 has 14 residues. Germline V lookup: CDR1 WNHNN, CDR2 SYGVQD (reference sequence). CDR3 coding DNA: TGCGCCAGCAGTGATGCGACTAGATCGAATGAGCAGTTCTTC. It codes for CASSDATRSNEQFF.

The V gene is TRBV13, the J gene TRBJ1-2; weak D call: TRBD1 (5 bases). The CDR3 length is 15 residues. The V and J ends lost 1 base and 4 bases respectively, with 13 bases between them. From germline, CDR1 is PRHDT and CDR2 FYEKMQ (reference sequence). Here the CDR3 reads CASSLVGGSGYGYTF. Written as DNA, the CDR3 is TGTGCCAGCAGCTTAGTCGGGGGATCGGGCTATGGCTACACCTTC.

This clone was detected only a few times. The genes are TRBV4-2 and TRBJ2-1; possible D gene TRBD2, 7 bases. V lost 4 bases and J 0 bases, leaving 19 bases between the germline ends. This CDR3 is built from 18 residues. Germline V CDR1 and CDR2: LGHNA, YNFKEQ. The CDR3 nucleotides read TGTGCCAGCAGCCCAAATGGGGGGGCGGGGAGCTCCTACAATGAGCAGTTCTTC. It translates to CASSPNGGAGSSYNEQFF.

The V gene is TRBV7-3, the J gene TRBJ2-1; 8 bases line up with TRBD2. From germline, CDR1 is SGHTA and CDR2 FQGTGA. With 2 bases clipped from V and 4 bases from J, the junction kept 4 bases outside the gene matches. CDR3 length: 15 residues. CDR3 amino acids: CASSLDERGYNEQFF. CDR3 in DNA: TGTGCCAGCAGCTTAGACGAGCGGGGGTACAATGAGCAGTTCTTC. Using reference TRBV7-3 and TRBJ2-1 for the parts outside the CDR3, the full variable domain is GAGVSQTPSNKVTEKGKYVELRCDPISGHTALYWYRQSLGQGPEFLIYFQGTGAADDSGLPNDRFFAVRPEGSVSTLKIQRTERGDSAVYLCASSLDERGYNEQFFGPGTRLTVL.

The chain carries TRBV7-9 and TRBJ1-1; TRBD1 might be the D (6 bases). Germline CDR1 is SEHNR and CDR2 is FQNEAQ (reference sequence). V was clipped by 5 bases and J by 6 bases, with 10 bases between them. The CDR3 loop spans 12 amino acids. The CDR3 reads CASSLQGAEAFF. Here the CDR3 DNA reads TGTGCCAGCAGCCTACAGGGTGCTGAAGCTTTCTTT.

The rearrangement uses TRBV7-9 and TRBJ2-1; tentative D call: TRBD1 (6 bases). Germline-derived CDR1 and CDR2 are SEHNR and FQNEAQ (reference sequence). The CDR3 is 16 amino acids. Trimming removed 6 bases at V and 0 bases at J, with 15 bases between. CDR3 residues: CASSFARGSSYNEQFF. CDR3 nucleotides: TGTGCCAGCAGTTTCGCCAGGGGAAGCTCCTACAATGAGCAGTTCTTC.

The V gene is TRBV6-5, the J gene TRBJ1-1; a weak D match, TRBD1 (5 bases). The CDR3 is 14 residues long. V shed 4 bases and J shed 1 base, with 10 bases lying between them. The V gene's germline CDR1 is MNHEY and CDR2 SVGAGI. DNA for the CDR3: TGTGCCAGCAGTTTACCGGACAAGAACACTGAAGCTTTCTTT. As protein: CASSLPDKNTEAFF.

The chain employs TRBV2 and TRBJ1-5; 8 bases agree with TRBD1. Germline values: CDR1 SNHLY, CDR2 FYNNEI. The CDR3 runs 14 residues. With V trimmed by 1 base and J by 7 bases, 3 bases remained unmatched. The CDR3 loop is CASSEVTGEQPQHF. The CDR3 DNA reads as TGTGCCAGCAGTGAAGTGACAGGGGAACAGCCCCAGCATTTT. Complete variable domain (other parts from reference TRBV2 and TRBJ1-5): EPEVTQTPSHQVTQMGQEVILRCVPISNHLYFYWYRQILGQKVEFLVSFYNNEISEKSEIFDDQFSVERPDGSNFTLKIRSTKLEDSAMYFCASSEVTGEQPQHFGDGTRLSIL.

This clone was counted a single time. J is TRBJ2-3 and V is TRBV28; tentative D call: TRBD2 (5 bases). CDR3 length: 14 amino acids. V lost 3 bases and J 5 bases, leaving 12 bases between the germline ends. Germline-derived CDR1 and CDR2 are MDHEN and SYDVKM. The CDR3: CASSFSQGRDTQYF. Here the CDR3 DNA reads TGTGCCAGCAGTTTTAGCCAAGGGAGAGATACGCAGTATTTT.

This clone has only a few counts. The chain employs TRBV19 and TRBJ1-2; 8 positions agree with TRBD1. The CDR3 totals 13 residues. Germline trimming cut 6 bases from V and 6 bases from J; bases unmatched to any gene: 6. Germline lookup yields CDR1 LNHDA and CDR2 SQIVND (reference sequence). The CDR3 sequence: CASSRGQGHGYTF. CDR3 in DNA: TGTGCCAGTAGCAGAGGACAGGGACATGGCTACACCTTC.

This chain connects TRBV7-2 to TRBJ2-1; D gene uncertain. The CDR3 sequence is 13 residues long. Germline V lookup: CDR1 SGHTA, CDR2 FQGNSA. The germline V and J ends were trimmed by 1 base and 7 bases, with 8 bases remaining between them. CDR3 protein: CASSLGWANEQFF. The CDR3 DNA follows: TGTGCCAGCAGCTTAGGATGGGCAAATGAGCAGTTCTTC.

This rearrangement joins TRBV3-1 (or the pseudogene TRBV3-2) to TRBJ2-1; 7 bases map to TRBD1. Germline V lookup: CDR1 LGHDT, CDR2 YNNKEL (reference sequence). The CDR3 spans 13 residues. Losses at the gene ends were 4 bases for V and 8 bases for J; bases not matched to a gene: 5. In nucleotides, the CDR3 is TGTGCCAGCAGCCCAACAACAGGGGATGAGCAGTTCTTC. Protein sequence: CASSPTTGDEQFF.

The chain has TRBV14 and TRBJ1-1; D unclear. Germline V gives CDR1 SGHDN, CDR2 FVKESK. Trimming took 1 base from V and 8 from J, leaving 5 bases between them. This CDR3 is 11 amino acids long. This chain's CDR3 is CASSQGPEAFF. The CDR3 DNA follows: TGTGCCAGCAGCCAAGGGCCCGAAGCTTTCTTT.

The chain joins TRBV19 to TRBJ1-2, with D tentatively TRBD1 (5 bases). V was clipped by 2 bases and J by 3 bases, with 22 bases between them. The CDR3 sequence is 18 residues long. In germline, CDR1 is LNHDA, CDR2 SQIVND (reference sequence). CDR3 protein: CASSIYIWGTEFHYGYTF. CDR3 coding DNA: TGTGCCAGTAGTATATACATTTGGGGCACCGAGTTCCACTATGGCTACACCTTC.

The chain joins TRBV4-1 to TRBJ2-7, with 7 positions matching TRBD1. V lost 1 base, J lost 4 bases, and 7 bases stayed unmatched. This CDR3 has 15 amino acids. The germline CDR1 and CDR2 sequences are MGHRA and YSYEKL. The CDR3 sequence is CASSQGEGRGYEQYF. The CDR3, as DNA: TGCGCCAGCAGCCAAGGAGAAGGCAGGGGGTACGAGCAGTACTTC.

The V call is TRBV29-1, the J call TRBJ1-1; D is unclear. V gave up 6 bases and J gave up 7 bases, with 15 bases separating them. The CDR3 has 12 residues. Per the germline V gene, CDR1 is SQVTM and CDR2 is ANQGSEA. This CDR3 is CSVVEMGDEAFF. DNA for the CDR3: TGCAGCGTCGTGGAGATGGGAGATGAAGCTTTCTTT.

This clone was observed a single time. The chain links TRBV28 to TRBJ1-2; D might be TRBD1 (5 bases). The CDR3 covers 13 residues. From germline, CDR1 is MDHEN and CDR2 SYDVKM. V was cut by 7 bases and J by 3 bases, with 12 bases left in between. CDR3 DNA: TGTGCCAGCACCAGCAGGGTGCACTATGGCTACACCTTC. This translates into CASTSRVHYGYTF.

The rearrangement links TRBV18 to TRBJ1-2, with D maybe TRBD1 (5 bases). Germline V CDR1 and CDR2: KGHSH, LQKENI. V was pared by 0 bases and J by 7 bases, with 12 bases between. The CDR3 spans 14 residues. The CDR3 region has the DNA TGTGCCAGCTCACCACCAGGAGGGGTTGGTGGCTACACCTTC. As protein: CASSPPGGVGGYTF.

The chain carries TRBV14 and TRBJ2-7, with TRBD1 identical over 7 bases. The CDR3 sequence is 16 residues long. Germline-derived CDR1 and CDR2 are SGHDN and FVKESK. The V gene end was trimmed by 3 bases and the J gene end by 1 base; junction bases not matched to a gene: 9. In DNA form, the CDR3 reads TGTGCCAGCAGCCAGATGAGGGACAGAATTTCCTACGAGCAGTACGTC. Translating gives CASSQMRDRISYEQYV.

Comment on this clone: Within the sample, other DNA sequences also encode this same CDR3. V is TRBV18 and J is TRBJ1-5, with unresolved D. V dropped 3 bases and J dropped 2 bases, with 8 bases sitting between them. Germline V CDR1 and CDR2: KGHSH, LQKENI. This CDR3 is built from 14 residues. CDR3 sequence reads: CASSPKEGNQPQHF. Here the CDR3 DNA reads TGTGCCAGCTCACCGAAGGAGGGCAATCAGCCCCAGCATTTT.

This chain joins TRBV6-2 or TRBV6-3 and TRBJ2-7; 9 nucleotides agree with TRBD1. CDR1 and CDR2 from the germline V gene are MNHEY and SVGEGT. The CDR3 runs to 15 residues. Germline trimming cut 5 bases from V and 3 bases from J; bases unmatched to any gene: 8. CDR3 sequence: CASSPSGTGIYEQYF. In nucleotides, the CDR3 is TGTGCCAGCAGTCCCTCGGGGACAGGGATCTACGAGCAGTACTTC.

In DNA form, the CDR3 reads TGTGCCAGCTCACCAGCGACAGGGGACTATGGCTACACCTTC. It codes for CASSPATGDYGYTF. This chain links TRBV18 with TRBJ1-2, with 8 bases aligning to TRBD1. CDR1 and CDR2 from the germline V gene are KGHSH and LQKENI. Germline trimming cut 2 bases from V and 3 bases from J; bases unmatched to any gene: 2. CDR3 length: 14 amino acids.

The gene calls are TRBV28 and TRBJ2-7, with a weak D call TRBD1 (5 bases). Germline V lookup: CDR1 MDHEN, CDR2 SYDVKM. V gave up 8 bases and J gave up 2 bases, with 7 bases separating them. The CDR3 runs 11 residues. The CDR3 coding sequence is TGTGCCAGCGGGGCAGCCTACGAGCAGTACGTC. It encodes CASGAAYEQYV.

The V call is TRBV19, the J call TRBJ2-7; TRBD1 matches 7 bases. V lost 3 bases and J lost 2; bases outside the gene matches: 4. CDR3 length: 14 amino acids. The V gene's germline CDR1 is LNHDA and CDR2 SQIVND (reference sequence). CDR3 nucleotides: TGTGCCAGTAGTATTTCGACAGGGACCTACGAGCAGTACTTC. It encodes CASSISTGTYEQYF.

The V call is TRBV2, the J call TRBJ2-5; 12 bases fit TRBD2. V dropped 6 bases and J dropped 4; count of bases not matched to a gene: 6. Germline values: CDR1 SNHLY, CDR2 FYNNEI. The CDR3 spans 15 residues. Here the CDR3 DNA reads TGTGCCAGCAGGATGACTAGCGGGGGTGCAGAGACCCAGTACTTC. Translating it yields CASRMTSGGAETQYF.

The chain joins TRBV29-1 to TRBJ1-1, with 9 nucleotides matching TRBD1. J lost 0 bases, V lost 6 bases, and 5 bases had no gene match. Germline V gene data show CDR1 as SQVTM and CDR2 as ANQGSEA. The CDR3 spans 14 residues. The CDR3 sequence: CSVERDRVNTEAFF. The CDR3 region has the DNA TGCAGCGTCGAAAGGGACAGGGTGAACACTGAAGCTTTCTTT.

CDR3 sequence (DNA): TGTGCCAGCAGCCAAGAAGTGGGGGCCAGTTCCTACAATGAGCAGTTCTTC. It yields the protein CASSQEVGASSYNEQFF. The rearrangement links TRBV3-1 (or the pseudogene TRBV3-2) to TRBJ2-1; maybe TRBD1 (6 bases). V was shortened by 0 bases and J by 1 base, with 13 bases between the two germline ends. Germline V gene sequence: CDR1 LGHDT, CDR2 YNNKEL (reference sequence). This CDR3 is built from 17 residues.

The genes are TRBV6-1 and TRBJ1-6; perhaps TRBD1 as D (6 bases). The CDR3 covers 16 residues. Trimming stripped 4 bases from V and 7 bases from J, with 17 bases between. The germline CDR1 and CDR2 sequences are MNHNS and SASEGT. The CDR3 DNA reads TGTGCCAGCAGTGTCGTCCACGGGACATCAAATTCACCCCTCCACTTT. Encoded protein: CASSVVHGTSNSPLHF.

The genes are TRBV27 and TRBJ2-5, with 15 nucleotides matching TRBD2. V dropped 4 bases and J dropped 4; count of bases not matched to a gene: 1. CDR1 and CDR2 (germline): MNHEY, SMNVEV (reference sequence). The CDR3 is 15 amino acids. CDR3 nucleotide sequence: TGTGCCAGCAGTTCGGGACTAGCGGGGGGAGAGACCCAGTACTTC. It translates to CASSSGLAGGETQYF.

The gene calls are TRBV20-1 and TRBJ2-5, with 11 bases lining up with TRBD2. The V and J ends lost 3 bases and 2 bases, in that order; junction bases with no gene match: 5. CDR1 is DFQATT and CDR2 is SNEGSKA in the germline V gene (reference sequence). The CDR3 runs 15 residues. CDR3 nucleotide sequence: TGCAGTGCTAGTCAAGCTAGCGGGAGGCAAGAGACCCAGTACTTC. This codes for CSASQASGRQETQYF.

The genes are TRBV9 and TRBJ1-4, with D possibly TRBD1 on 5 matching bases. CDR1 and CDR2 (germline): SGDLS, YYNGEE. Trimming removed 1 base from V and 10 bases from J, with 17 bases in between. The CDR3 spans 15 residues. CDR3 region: CASSVTSGGEGKLFF. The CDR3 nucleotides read TGTGCCAGCAGCGTAACGTCGGGGGGAGAAGGAAAACTGTTTTTT. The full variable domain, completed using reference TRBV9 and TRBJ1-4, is DSGVTQTPKHLITATGQRVTLRCSPRSGDLSVYWYQQSLDQGLQFLIQYYNGEERAKGNILERFSAQQFPDLHSELNLSSLELGDSALYFCASSVTSGGEGKLFFGSGTQLSVL.

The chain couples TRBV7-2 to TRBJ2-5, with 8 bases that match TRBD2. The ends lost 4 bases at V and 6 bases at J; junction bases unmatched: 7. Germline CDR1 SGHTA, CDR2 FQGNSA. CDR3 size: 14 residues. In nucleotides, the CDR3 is TGTGCCAGCAGCTCCCGGACTAGCAGACAGACCCAGTACTTC. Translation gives CASSSRTSRQTQYF.